The TCR beta chain under discussion was sequenced for a study of blood T cell repertoires in COVID-19. Study-wide context: Sites across the United States, Italy and Spain contributed samples from acute and convalescent COVID-19. From T cells, B-cell-depleted T cells, or PBMCs came the material, which was cDNA or gDNA.

The table came from immunoSEQ multiplex PCR; TCRdb's copy has only in-frame clones and leaves some out. Of nearly 300,000 clones in the sample, about 88% are singletons; the top ten hold more than 1.4%. Seattle participants joined during active infection and were tracked over time. This sequence was found in a human donor with COVID-19, enrolled during active disease. The donor label of this sample is uncertain. Sequenced input: peripheral blood.

CDR3 bases: TGTGCCTGGAGTATCGGGCAGGGTCCTGACTATGGCTACACCTTC. Its translation: CAWSIGQGPDYGYTF. The chain recombines TRBV30 with TRBJ1-2; D possibly corresponds to TRBD1 (5 bases). Trimming took 2 bases from V and 3 from J, leaving 16 bases between them. This CDR3 has 15 residues. From germline, CDR1 is GTSNPN and CDR2 SVGIG (reference sequence).